The subject of this entry is one T cell receptor beta chain. Its antigen has not been determined. No much larger clonotype is one base removed from it; base qualities were not supplied. Whole blood was collected in K2EDTA tubes by collaborating institutions according to the institutions' own protocols. For TCRbeta analysis, collaborators shipped samples in one of three forms: frozen whole blood, isolated PBMCs, or DNA extracted from either of those sample types. The cysteine opens and the phenylalanine closes a CDR3 of 13 amino acids. Only CDR3 DNA remains: 39 bases, in frame from the first base. V was cut back by 3 bases and J by 2 bases, leaving a gap of 4 bases between them. The germline V gene (reference sequence) sets CDR1 to LGHDT and CDR2 to YNNKEL. TCRbeta CDR3 regions were amplified from genomic DNA using the immunoSEQ Assay, a bias-controlled multiplex PCR. The published analysis was carried out like this. The number of nucleated cells in each sample was estimated from the amplification of reference gene primers within the assay. Sequence reads were collapsed and filtered to measure the absolute abundance of every unique TCRbeta CDR3 rearrangement. For each sample, productive Simpson clonality was calculated as the square root of Simpson's diversity index across productive rearrangements. TCRdb limited this immuneACCESS table to in-frame rearrangements with V and J called. A share of clones is missing; checked studies link under half to unresolved V genes, and the rest is unexplained. That table supplies the V and J calls and clone size; D and trimming were determined from the DNA. Present in this sample are about 140,000 clones, more than 65% of which were seen just once. Of the sample, 4% is held by the ten largest clones.

The data were taken from a study of blood T cell repertoires in COVID-19 (dated by TCRdb to 2018 to 2020). As for the study more broadly: Collaborator samples came from the United States, Italy and Spain and covered acute and convalescent phases of COVID-19. The material from the prospective study consisted of cDNA or gDNA derived from T cells, B-cell-depleted T cells, or PBMCs. Deeply sampled blood TCRbeta repertoires from subjects exposed to, actively infected with, or recovered from COVID-19 were included in the dataset. The repertoires were released in a freely available public database meant as a resource for research on the immune response to SARS-CoV-2. The samples were drawn from the first 160 participants of the ongoing ImmuneRACE study and from 950 to 1,500 subjects provided by 6 global collaborators. Sample metadata almost always included a de-identified subject ID, COVID-19 status, age in years and sex. HLA class I and class II types, where available, came from metadata supplied by the sample provider rather than from assay-based typing.

What the authors observed across the whole study: How much clinical and demographic metadata was included differed by source and by participant, and the metadata was provided uncurated.

This receptor was identified in a woman aged 60 to 75 with acute or convalescent COVID-19. The V and J segments used are TRBV3-1 (or the pseudogene TRBV3-2) and TRBJ2-2; the D gene is unclear. Sequences were obtained from peripheral blood. The sequence in DNA is TGTGCCAGCAGCCATTTAAACACCGGGGAGCTGTTTTTT. This gives the protein CASSHLNTGELFF.